The present TCR beta chain was sequenced within a study of identical twins. Germline-derived CDR1 and CDR2 are MNHEY and SMNVEV (reference sequence). V lost 5 bases, J lost 4 bases, and 5 bases stayed unmatched. The CDR3 totals 14 residues. This clonotype was observed at least ten times. Its antigen is unidentified. TCRdb reanalysed the 5' RACE reads using MiXCR and keeps one entry per CDR3 protein. The sample has 700,000 or so distinct CDR3 sequences, 8.6% seen once; the top ten hold roughly 0.97%. Broader study findings: Rather than following the same donors, the conclusions depended on cross-sectional statistical analysis.

The same specimen was also included in a second study, on yellow fever vaccine responses in identical twins. That work states: Twins' vaccine T cell response reportedly gave the appearance of partial convergence and partial personalization.

V gene TRBV27 combines with J gene TRBJ2-5; 9 bases fit TRBD1. Sequencing was performed on PBMCs. The source is a woman aged 18-29 years in good health. CDR3 DNA: TGTGCCAGCAGTCCACAGGGGGCGGGAGAGACCCAGTACTTC. Protein: CASSPQGAGETQYF.